This TCR beta chain came from a study of T cells in Graves' hyperthyroidism and ophthalmopathy. Study at large: Specimen type is peripheral blood, collected at initial diagnosis prior to any treatment. The study, taken as a whole, reports: Most expanded thyroid clonotypes above 0.001 recurred in blood.

The CDR3 regions of TCR beta were amplified from RNA transcripts. The HTBI primer set was used in a first-round RT-PCR of the TCR CDR3. In TCRdb, the multiplex PCR reads were re-called with MiXCR into one record per CDR3 protein. This table holds approximately 560,000 distinct CDR3 sequences, 15% to 18% found once. Per the germline V gene, CDR1 is GTSNPN and CDR2 is SVGIG (reference sequence). V was clipped by 4 bases and J by 4 bases, with 18 bases between them. The CDR3 has 15 residues. Criteria for exclusion of patients were uncontrolled infection, other autoimmune disease, pregnancy or lactation. This clonotype showed up many times. Its antigen remains unknown.

The V call is TRBV30, the J call TRBJ2-3; D is possibly TRBD2 (7 bases). The source of this sequence is a woman aged 30 to 39 with Graves' hyperthyroidism. The sequencing sample was made of blood. The CDR3 reads CAWNQGLAAADTQYF. CDR3 in DNA: TGTGCCTGGAACCAGGGGCTAGCGGCCGCAGATACGCAGTATTTT.